This T cell receptor (beta chain) was captured in a study of CD8 T cells in Susac syndrome. Notes on the study in general: The number of individuals included in the study's TCR sequencing and HLA analysis was acknowledged as relatively small.

The germline gives CDR1 DFQATT, CDR2 SNEGSKA (reference sequence). This CDR3 has 16 amino acids. V was clipped by 2 bases and J by 0 bases; unmatched bases: 9. The T cells that were sequenced for TCR beta were CD8+ and CD4+ cells from blood. CD8+ and CD4+ T cells were negatively isolated; TEMRA cells were FACS-enriched. With respect to this clonotype: Its cognate antigen is unknown.

Reverse transcription of roughly 0.5 to 1 ug RNA used random hexamers. Amplification of TCR beta CDR3 was carried out by immunoSEQ multiplex PCR, which covered 54 Vbeta and 13 Jbeta segments. From the immunoSEQ multiplex PCR reads, TCRdb called clonotypes with MiXCR, one entry per CDR3 protein. The sample lists roughly 160,000 distinct CDR3 sequences; around 94% were seen once. This chain joins TRBV20-1 and TRBJ2-7, with 8 bases lining up with TRBD1. The sample was CD4+ T cells from PBMCs. The TCR originated in a human donor in good health. CDR3 nucleotides: TGCAGTGCTAGACCGCGGGGACAGGTGTTCTCCTACGAGCAGTACTTC. This sequence encodes CSARPRGQVFSYEQYF.